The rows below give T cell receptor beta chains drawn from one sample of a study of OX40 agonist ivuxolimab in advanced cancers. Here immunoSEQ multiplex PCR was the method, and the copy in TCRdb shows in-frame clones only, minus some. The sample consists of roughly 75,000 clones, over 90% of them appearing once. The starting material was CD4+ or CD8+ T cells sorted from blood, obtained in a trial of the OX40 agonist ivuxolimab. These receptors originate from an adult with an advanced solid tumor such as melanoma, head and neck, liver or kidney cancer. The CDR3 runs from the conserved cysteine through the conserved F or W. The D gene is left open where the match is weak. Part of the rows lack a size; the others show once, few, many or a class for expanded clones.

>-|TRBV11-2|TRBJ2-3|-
CASSLYEGERTDTQYF
TGTGCCAGCAGCTTATATGAGGGAGAACGCACAGATACGCAGTATTTT
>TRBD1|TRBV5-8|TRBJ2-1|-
CASSDGTGDYNEQFF
TGTGCCAGCAGCGACGGGACAGGGGATTACAATGAGCAGTTCTTC
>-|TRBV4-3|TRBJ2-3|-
CASSLGTDTQYF
TGCGCCAGCAGCCTCGGGACAGATACGCAGTATTTT
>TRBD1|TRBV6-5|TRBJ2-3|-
CASMTGAISTDTQYF
TGTGCCAGCATGACAGGGGCAATAAGCACAGATACGCAGTATTTT
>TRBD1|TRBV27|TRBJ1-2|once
CASSPGGVYGYTF
TGTGCCAGCAGCCCAGGGGGGGTCTATGGCTACACCTTC
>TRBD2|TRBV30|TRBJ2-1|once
CAWTGVGGGASYNEQFF
TGTGCCTGGACAGGTGTGGGCGGGGGGGCCTCCTACAATGAGCAGTTCTTC
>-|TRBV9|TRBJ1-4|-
CASSPPADAEKLFF
TGTGCCAGCAGCCCCCCCGCTGACGCTGAAAAACTGTTTTTT
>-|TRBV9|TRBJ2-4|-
CASSVEESSQNIQYF
TGTGCCAGCAGCGTAGAGGAGAGTAGCCAAAACATTCAGTACTTC
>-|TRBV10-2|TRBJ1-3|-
CASTGGNTIYF
TGCGCCAGCACTGGGGGAAACACCATATATTTT
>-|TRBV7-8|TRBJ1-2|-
CASSPGASYGYTF
TGTGCCAGCAGCCCTGGGGCCTCCTATGGCTACACCTTC
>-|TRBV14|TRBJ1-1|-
CASSQGQKYAFF
TGTGCCAGCAGCCAAGGACAGAAGTACGCTTTCTTT
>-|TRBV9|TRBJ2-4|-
CASSVPDSLNIQYF
TGTGCCAGCAGCGTACCGGACAGCCTAAACATTCAGTACTTC
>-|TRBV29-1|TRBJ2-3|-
CSVETGNADTQYF
TGCAGCGTTGAAACAGGGAACGCAGATACGCAGTATTTT
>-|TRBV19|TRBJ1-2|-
CASSPGGTYPYGYTF
TGTGCCAGTAGTCCAGGAGGCACCTACCCCTATGGCTACACCTTC
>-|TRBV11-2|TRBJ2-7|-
CASSTRAPAGTPYEQYF
TGTGCCAGCAGCACTAGAGCCCCTGCAGGGACCCCCTACGAGCAGTACTTC
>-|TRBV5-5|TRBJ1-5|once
CASSLGGSLGQPQHF
TGTGCCAGCAGCTTGGGGGGTTCGTTGGGTCAGCCCCAGCATTTT
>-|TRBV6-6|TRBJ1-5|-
CASSYSSGSNQPQHF
TGTGCCAGCAGTTACTCATCAGGGAGCAATCAGCCCCAGCATTTT